This entry lists 7 T cell receptor beta chains sequenced from one sample in a study of blood T cell repertoires in COVID-19. This table comes from immunoSEQ multiplex PCR, and its TCRdb copy is limited to in-frame clones, with some not included. The sample includes some 150,000 clones, roughly 88% of them seen just once. Specimen: PBMCs or T cells enriched from blood (not recorded which). Receptors originate from a woman aged 25 to 39 with acute COVID-19.

The gene calls are TRBV27 and TRBJ1-2; D perhaps matches TRBD1 (6 bases). The V end was cut by 3 bases, the J end by 4 bases, with 21 bases between. The CDR3 has 17 amino acids. Germline assignment: CDR1 MNHEY and CDR2 SMNVEV (reference sequence). CDR3 amino acids: CASSLFGAGTHLYGYTF. For the CDR3, the DNA is TGTGCCAGCAGTTTGTTCGGGGCCGGGACACATCTCTATGGCTACACCTTC.

The chain combines TRBV27 with TRBJ1-2; D is perhaps TRBD1 (5 bases). Germline V lookup: CDR1 MNHEY, CDR2 SMNVEV (reference sequence). Trimming cost V 8 bases and J 3 bases, with 13 bases left between them. CDR3 length equals 13 residues. CDR3 nucleotides: TGTGCCAGCGGTCGGGGAGGGGACTATGGCTACACCTTC. It encodes CASGRGGDYGYTF.

This chain joins TRBV28 and TRBJ2-6; possible D gene TRBD2, 7 bases. CDR3 length equals 18 residues. The germline gives CDR1 MDHEN, CDR2 SYDVKM. Trimming removed 5 bases at V and 1 base at J, with 18 bases between. The CDR3 spells CASSIRPGRGSGANVLTF. The CDR3 DNA follows: TGTGCCAGCAGTATCAGACCAGGGAGGGGGTCTGGGGCCAACGTCCTGACTTTC.

Concerning this clone itself: Other DNA sequences in the sample encode the same CDR3. V is TRBV5-4 and J is TRBJ2-1; no clear D gene. V dropped 1 base and J dropped 7 bases, with 15 bases sitting between them. The CDR3 is 15 residues long. CDR1 is SGHNT, CDR2 YYREEE, per germline (reference sequence). This chain's CDR3 is CASSLLTGSYNEQFF. Written as DNA, the CDR3 is TGTGCCAGCAGCTTGTTGACGGGTTCGTATAATGAGCAGTTCTTC.

V and J are TRBV27 and TRBJ1-5; 8 nucleotides align to TRBD1. The germline CDR1 and CDR2 sequences are MNHEY and SMNVEV (reference sequence). The V gene end was trimmed by 2 bases and the J gene end by 0 bases; junction bases not matched to a gene: 6. This CDR3 comprises 17 residues. The CDR3 region is CASSLGTGQGSNQPQHF. The CDR3 coding sequence is TGTGCCAGCAGTTTAGGGACAGGCCAGGGTAGCAATCAGCCCCAGCATTTT.

This clone was counted between two and nine times. The chain carries TRBV20-1 and TRBJ2-1; the match to TRBD2 covers 9 bases. This CDR3 has 14 residues. CDR1 DFQATT and CDR2 SNEGSKA come from the germline V gene (reference sequence). The V and J ends lost 3 bases and 6 bases, in that order; junction bases with no gene match: 6. The CDR3 here is CSASSAGGGNEQFF. In nucleotides, the CDR3 is TGCAGTGCTAGTTCGGCGGGAGGGGGCAATGAGCAGTTCTTC.

The chain has TRBV27 and TRBJ2-3, with TRBD2 matching over 8 bases. The CDR3 runs to 13 residues. J lost 11 bases, V lost 4 bases, and 8 bases had no gene match. Germline V gives CDR1 MNHEY, CDR2 SMNVEV (reference sequence). CDR3: CASSSGTSPRQYF. In nucleotides, the CDR3 is TGTGCCAGCAGTTCCGGGACTAGTCCTAGGCAGTATTTT.